Following are 10 T cell receptor beta chains from one sample sequenced in a study of control samples from healthy donors and cancer patients. TCRdb keeps only in-frame clones here, not all; method: immunoSEQ multiplex PCR. The table has some 66,000 clones, almost 85% seen once. The sample was blood. These receptors were collected from a man aged 40-49 years in good health.

This clone was picked up a small number of times. The chain combines TRBV4-3 with TRBJ2-4, with D possibly TRBD2 on 5 matching bases. The germline V gene has CDR1 LGHNA and CDR2 YSLEER. The CDR3 is 15 residues long. V lost 0 bases to trimming and J lost 6 bases, with 12 bases between them. CDR3 sequence (DNA): TGCGCCAGCAGCCAAGATACGGGGTTCGGAAACATTCAGTACTTC. Translating gives CASSQDTGFGNIQYF.

V and J are TRBV15 and TRBJ1-2, with a tentative D call TRBD1 (5 bases). The CDR3 length is 15 residues. V was clipped by 3 bases and J by 5 bases, with 16 bases between them. The germline V gene encodes CDR1 LNHNV and CDR2 YYDKDF (reference sequence). The CDR3 region is CATSRGPGTGYGYTF. The CDR3 DNA reads TGTGCCACCAGCAGGGGACCCGGGACGGGGTATGGCTACACCTTC.

The rearrangement uses TRBV5-1 and TRBJ1-2; D may be TRBD1 (5 bases). This CDR3 is 14 amino acids long. The germline V gene has CDR1 SGHRS and CDR2 YFSETQ. The V end lost 6 bases, the J end lost 8 bases, and 20 bases lay between the germline ends. Here the CDR3 reads CASNTGSESQGYTF. DNA of the CDR3: TGCGCCAGCAACACAGGTTCAGAGTCCCAGGGCTACACCTTC.

V gene TRBV30 combines with J gene TRBJ2-3; the match to TRBD1 covers 10 bases. The CDR3 totals 14 residues. CDR1 is GTSNPN and CDR2 is SVGIG in the germline V gene (reference sequence). V shed 6 bases and J 7 bases; nucleotides not matched to a gene: 10. CDR3 DNA: TGTGCCTGCAGGACAGGGGGGGGGCTTTATACGCAGTATTTT. The encoded protein is CACRTGGGLYTQYF.

This chain links TRBV7-8 with TRBJ2-1; 10 bases line up with TRBD2. Germline trimming cut 4 bases from V and 7 bases from J; bases unmatched to any gene: 16. CDR1 is SGHVS, CDR2 FQNEAQ, per germline. CDR3 length equals 18 residues. The CDR3 is CASSSWPTSGLKRNEQFF. CDR3 nucleotides: TGTGCCAGCAGCTCGTGGCCGACTAGCGGGCTAAAGAGGAATGAGCAGTTCTTC.

The CDR3 loop is CATSTLNQPQHF. The CDR3 DNA is TGTGCCACCAGCACCTTGAATCAGCCCCAGCATTTT. V gene TRBV15 combines with J gene TRBJ1-5, with D unresolved. Trimming removed 4 bases from V and 4 bases from J, with 5 bases in between. The CDR3 runs to 12 residues. Germline assignment: CDR1 LNHNV and CDR2 YYDKDF (reference sequence).

J is TRBJ2-1 and V is TRBV15; TRBD2 aligns across 8 bases. J lost 5 bases, V lost 6 bases, and 6 bases had no gene match. The CDR3 consists of 14 residues. Germline CDR1 and CDR2: LNHNV and YYDKDF (reference sequence). The CDR3 region is CATSPAGDHNEQFF. CDR3 nucleotides: TGTGCCACCAGTCCAGCGGGGGACCACAATGAGCAGTTCTTC. Full variable domain (rest looked up from reference TRBV15 and TRBJ2-1): DAMVIQNPRYQVTQFGKPVTLSCSQTLNHNVMYWYQQKSSQAPKLLFHYYDKDFNNEADTPDNFQSRRPNTSFCFLDIRSPGLGDTAMYLCATSPAGDHNEQFFGPGTRLTVL.

This clone was picked up a small number of times. The chain has TRBV2 and TRBJ1-2; perhaps TRBD1 as D (5 bases). The CDR3 is made up of 13 amino acids. V shed 7 bases and J shed 2 bases, with 11 bases lying between them. Germline V gene lookup returns CDR1 SNHLY and CDR2 FYNNEI. The CDR3 protein is CASIAGQNYGYTF. The CDR3, as DNA: TGTGCCAGCATTGCGGGGCAAAACTATGGCTACACCTTC. The whole variable domain, remainder taken from reference TRBV2 and TRBJ1-2, is EPEVTQTPSHQVTQMGQEVILRCVPISNHLYFYWYRQILGQKVEFLVSFYNNEISEKSEIFDDQFSVERPDGSNFTLKIRSTKLEDSAMYFCASIAGQNYGYTFGSGTRLTVV.

This rearrangement joins TRBV30 to TRBJ1-4, with D hard to call. Trimming shortened V by 0 bases and J by 6 bases, and 11 bases separated the two germline ends. The CDR3 length is 14 residues. Germline CDR1 GTSNPN, CDR2 SVGIG (reference sequence). The DNA for the CDR3 is TGTGCCTGGAGTGTAAAGGGATCGCATGAAAAACTGTTTTTT. As protein: CAWSVKGSHEKLFF.

The rearrangement joins TRBV5-3 to TRBJ1-2; D remains ambiguous. TRBV5-3 is known as an ORF, though its function is uncertain. This CDR3 is 11 amino acids long. Trimming pared 4 bases from V and 8 bases from J, leaving 9 bases between. CDR3 residues: CARSAGKGYTF. The CDR3 DNA sequence: TGTGCCAGAAGCGCCGGGAAGGGCTACACCTTC.